This section outlines one T cell receptor (beta chain) sequence together with its context. Its cognate antigen is unknown. RNA, at roughly 0.45 to 1 ug, was reverse transcribed with random hexamers. The authors amplified TCR beta CDR3 across 54 Vbeta and 13 Jbeta using immunoSEQ multiplex PCR. Each CDR3 protein is one row after TCRdb ran MiXCR on the immunoSEQ multiplex PCR reads. The sample lists around 170,000 distinct CDR3 sequences; around 93% were seen once. The data originate from a study of CD8 T cells in Susac syndrome. Study in general: Patients with Susac syndrome were, at the time of blood collection, therapy-naive, maintained on corticosteroids, or maintained on intravenous immunoglobulin alone. Overall study results and limits: Susac CD8+ clonal expansion peaked in TEMRA cells and active patients.

V shed 1 base and J shed 4 bases, with 7 bases lying between them. Germline V gene sequence: CDR1 SQVTM, CDR2 ANQGSEA. The CDR3 is 12 residues long. The sequencing sample was made of CD8+ T cells from PBMCs. The J gene is TRBJ1-2, the V gene TRBV29-1, with unresolved D. The clonotype originates from a human donor with Susac syndrome. CDR3 DNA: TGCAGCGTTGAAGGCAGGACCTATGGCTACACCTTC. This gives the protein CSVEGRTYGYTF.